This T cell receptor (beta chain) was captured in a study of OX40 agonist ivuxolimab in advanced cancers. In the study overall: Patients were dosed with the agonistic anti-OX40 (CD134) antibody ivuxolimab. Of the patients, three showed partial responses, one with hepatocellular carcinoma and two with cutaneous melanoma.

A single count supports this clone. Using immunoSEQ multiplex PCR, the repertoire was profiled, and TCRdb retains in-frame clones only, with some absent. The data show tens of thousands of clones, approximately 83% seen once. Germline CDR1 MGHRA, CDR2 YSYEKL. Trimming took off 4 bases at V and 6 bases at J, with 12 bases between the two ends. There are 13 residues in the CDR3. The TCR was taken from an adult with an advanced solid tumor such as melanoma, head and neck, liver or kidney cancer. J is TRBJ1-2 and V is TRBV4-1, with D unclear. Material: CD4+ or CD8+ T cells sorted from blood, obtained in a trial of the OX40 agonist ivuxolimab. CDR3 DNA sequence: TGCGCCAGCAGCCGGGGAAATAGACATGGCTACACCTTC. Amino acids: CASSRGNRHGYTF.